These T cell receptor beta chains were read from a single sample in a study of blood T cells in healthy people across ages. TCRdb re-derived calls from the 5' RACE reads in MiXCR, one entry per CDR3 protein. The sample contains roughly 1,800,000 distinct CDR3 sequences, approximately 50% of which appear only once. Source material: blood. The receptor source for this set is a middle-aged woman in good health. Each CDR3 is given with its conserved first and last residue.

j_call: TRBJ1-5; v_call: TRBV7-2; cdr3_aa: CASSSHGTGSNQPQHF
j_call: TRBJ2-7; v_call: TRBV3-1; cdr3_aa: CASSQGPASGQYF
j_call: TRBJ1-2; v_call: TRBV6-5; cdr3_aa: CASRPTRGASYGYTF
j_call: TRBJ2-3; v_call: TRBV7-2; cdr3_aa: CASREGQGARDTQYF
j_call: TRBJ2-3; v_call: TRBV7-2; cdr3_aa: CASSEALSTDTQYF
j_call: TRBJ1-1; v_call: TRBV7-8; cdr3_aa: CASSLVSTGTDTEAFF
j_call: TRBJ1-6; v_call: TRBV2; cdr3_aa: CASSRGQGSPLHF
j_call: TRBJ2-5; v_call: TRBV7-6; cdr3_aa: CASSLAGGGIETQYF
j_call: -; v_call: TRBV5-1; cdr3_aa: CASSLAGDNDEQYF
j_call: -; v_call: TRBV20-1; cdr3_aa: CSARGHKNEQYF
j_call: TRBJ2-1; v_call: TRBV7-9; cdr3_aa: CASSQPIRPQGGTTYNEQFF
j_call: TRBJ2-5; v_call: TRBV29-1; cdr3_aa: CSVISTGEEETQYF
j_call: TRBJ1-6; v_call: TRBV9; cdr3_aa: CASSVGGRDSPLHF
j_call: TRBJ2-7; v_call: TRBV27; cdr3_aa: CASGTSQDWEQYF
j_call: -; v_call: TRBV11-1; cdr3_aa: CASSWTGDGAYEQYF
j_call: TRBJ2-5; v_call: TRBV27; cdr3_aa: CASSLLGAETQYF
j_call: TRBJ2-7; v_call: TRBV6-5; cdr3_aa: CASSPGGITSSYEQYF
j_call: TRBJ2-6; v_call: TRBV7-8; cdr3_aa: CASSSGQVNSGANVLTF
j_call: TRBJ1-2; v_call: TRBV24-1; cdr3_aa: CATSDGTGANYGYTF
j_call: TRBJ2-1; v_call: TRBV4-3; cdr3_aa: CASSQEPRGGNEQFF
j_call: TRBJ1-6; v_call: TRBV6-2/TRBV6-3; cdr3_aa: CASSSVTGGNSPLHF
j_call: TRBJ1-6; v_call: TRBV28; cdr3_aa: CASSFRQYNSPLHF
j_call: TRBJ1-2; v_call: TRBV28; cdr3_aa: CASSTYSGNYGYTF
j_call: TRBJ2-5; v_call: TRBV15; cdr3_aa: CATSREFLGLRTQETQYF
j_call: TRBJ2-7; v_call: TRBV6-2/TRBV6-3; cdr3_aa: CASSRLRTGSYEQYF
j_call: TRBJ2-1; v_call: TRBV7-2; cdr3_aa: CASTSSSGRREQFF
j_call: TRBJ2-5; v_call: TRBV6-2/TRBV6-3; cdr3_aa: CASSYPDNEETQYF
j_call: TRBJ2-5; v_call: TRBV5-1; cdr3_aa: CASCSGLMGGPMWEQYF
j_call: TRBJ1-2; v_call: TRBV6-1; cdr3_aa: CASSRDRFFSNYGYTF
j_call: TRBJ2-3; v_call: TRBV3-1; cdr3_aa: CASRPGGVKDTQYF
j_call: TRBJ2-4; v_call: TRBV5-1; cdr3_aa: CASSLDGQGFDIQYF
j_call: TRBJ2-3; v_call: TRBV4-3; cdr3_aa: CASSRDGYTQYF
j_call: TRBJ2-1; v_call: TRBV20-1; cdr3_aa: CSARVGIKLGQFF
j_call: TRBJ2-1; v_call: TRBV2; cdr3_aa: CASSKMTSGGEQFF
j_call: TRBJ2-1; v_call: TRBV7-2; cdr3_aa: CVSRSSGGYNEQFF
j_call: TRBJ1-6; v_call: TRBV28; cdr3_aa: CASSLDRGSGSPLHF
j_call: TRBJ2-7; v_call: TRBV20-1; cdr3_aa: CSASLPGGPYEQYF
j_call: TRBJ2-3; v_call: TRBV11-2; cdr3_aa: CASSPTQGAVSADTQYF
j_call: TRBJ1-4; v_call: TRBV6-5; cdr3_aa: CASTYSATNEKLFF
j_call: TRBJ2-3; v_call: TRBV27; cdr3_aa: CASSSQTGNTDTQYF
j_call: TRBJ1-6; v_call: TRBV2; cdr3_aa: CASSEEQSSPLHF
j_call: TRBJ2-2; v_call: TRBV5-1; cdr3_aa: CASKRAQSTGELFF
j_call: TRBJ2-1; v_call: TRBV6-1; cdr3_aa: CASSDEGSSYNEQFF
j_call: TRBJ2-1; v_call: TRBV10-3; cdr3_aa: CAINSGGALDEQFF
j_call: TRBJ2-7; v_call: TRBV28; cdr3_aa: CASRVAGGDTYEQYF
j_call: -; v_call: TRBV12-3/TRBV12-4; cdr3_aa: CASSLTGSHSEQYF
j_call: TRBJ2-5; v_call: TRBV10-2; cdr3_aa: CASSPPTGSGETQYF
j_call: TRBJ2-1; v_call: TRBV20-1; cdr3_aa: CSARALAGASYNEQFF
j_call: TRBJ2-7; v_call: TRBV29-1; cdr3_aa: CSAGGQGAYEQYF
j_call: TRBJ2-3; v_call: TRBV5-1; cdr3_aa: CASRKLAGVDTQYF
j_call: TRBJ1-2; v_call: TRBV2; cdr3_aa: CASMSGIGCTF
j_call: TRBJ1-6; v_call: TRBV7-2; cdr3_aa: CASSLDFLISYNSPLHF